This entry lists 2 T cell receptor beta chains sequenced from one sample in a study of molecular identifiers for immune sequencing clone quantification. TCRdb fed the PCR reads into MiXCR, producing one record per CDR3 protein. In the table there are 85,000 to 120,000 distinct CDR3 sequences, about 32% of which are singletons. Material for sequencing was naive CD8+ T cells from blood, with Jurkat cell RNA spiked in. The subset is: FACS-sorted CD8+CD4-CCR7+CD45RA+ naive T cells. These receptors came from a human donor in good health. Some libraries in this study had Jurkat cell RNA spiked in.

This clonotype was seen more than once but under ten times. The CDR3 region has the DNA TGTGCCAGCGGTACAGGGCAAGATACGCAGTATTTT. Its protein product is CASGTGQDTQYF. The rearrangement uses TRBV28 and TRBJ2-3; possible D gene TRBD1, 6 bases. V was clipped by 8 bases and J by 5 bases, with 11 bases between them. Germline V gene lookup returns CDR1 MDHEN and CDR2 SYDVKM. The CDR3 runs to 12 residues. Drawing the rest from reference TRBV28 and TRBJ2-3, the complete variable domain is DVKVTQSSRYLVKRTGEKVFLECVQDMDHENMFWYRQDPGLGLRLIYFSYDVKMKEKGDIPEGYSVSREKKERFSLILESASTNQTSMYLCASGTGQDTQYFGPGTRLTVL.

Only a few counts were recorded for this clonotype. This chain connects TRBV4-1 to TRBJ1-1; D unresolved. CDR1 and CDR2 (germline): MGHRA, YSYEKL. Trimming removed 1 base at V and 3 bases at J, with 9 bases between. The CDR3 contains 14 residues. The CDR3 spells CASSQVFGDTEAFF. CDR3 nucleotides: TGCGCCAGCAGCCAAGTCTTCGGGGACACTGAAGCTTTCTTT.